Ten or more counts support the clone carrying this T cell receptor beta chain. Antigen unknown. The sample's time point: newly diagnosed GD, antithyroid drugs for less than 3 months. The TCR library was prepared using RNA isolated from PBMCs. This record belongs to a study of regulatory T cells in long-lasting Graves disease. From germline, CDR1 is MNHNS and CDR2 SASEGT. Trimming pared 6 bases from V and 10 bases from J, leaving 10 bases between. The CDR3 is 11 residues long. In building TCR beta libraries, iRepertoire HTBI primers were used together with Arm-PCR of CDR3 regions. TCRdb re-called the multiplex PCR reads with MiXCR, one entry per CDR3 protein. The sample has 450,000 to 600,000 distinct CDR3 sequences, 15% to 20% seen once. The study's findings and limits: TRBV28, TRBJ1-2 and TRBJ2-5 emerged as the favored segments in persistent disease.

This same sample was also part of a study on T cells in Graves' hyperthyroidism and ophthalmopathy. That paper notes: Patients with uncontrolled infections, other autoimmune diseases, pregnancy or lactation were excluded.

The chain couples TRBV6-1 to TRBJ2-1; no firm D call. This TCR was sampled from a man aged 35 to 55 with Graves disease. The sample was peripheral blood mononuclear cells (PBMCs), taken at new diagnosis, from a patient treated with antithyroid drugs. The CDR3 sequence is CASRTTVEQFF. Here the CDR3 DNA reads TGTGCCAGCAGGACCACCGTGGAGCAGTTCTTC.